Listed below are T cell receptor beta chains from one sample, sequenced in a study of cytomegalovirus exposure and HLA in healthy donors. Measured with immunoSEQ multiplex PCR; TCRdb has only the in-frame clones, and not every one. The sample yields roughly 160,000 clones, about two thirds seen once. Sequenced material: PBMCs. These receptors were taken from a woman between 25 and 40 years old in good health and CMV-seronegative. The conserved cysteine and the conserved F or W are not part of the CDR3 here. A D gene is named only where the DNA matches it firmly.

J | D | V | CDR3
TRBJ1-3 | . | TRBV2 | ASSITGISGNTIY
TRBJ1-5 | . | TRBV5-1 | ASILAVRQPQH
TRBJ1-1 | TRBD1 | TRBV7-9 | ASSHVGDRVMNTEAF
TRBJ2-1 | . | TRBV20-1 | SARVNYEQF
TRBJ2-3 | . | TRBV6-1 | ASSLLDTDTQY
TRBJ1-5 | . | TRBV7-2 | ASSFTGGSNQPQH
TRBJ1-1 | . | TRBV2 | ASSARGRANTEAF
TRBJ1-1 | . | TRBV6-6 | ASSYPNREGETEAF
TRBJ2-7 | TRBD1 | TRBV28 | ASRRGQNYEQY
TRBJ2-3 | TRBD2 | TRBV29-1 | SVYSGNTDTQY
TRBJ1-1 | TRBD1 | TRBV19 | ASSIGPGQMNTEAF
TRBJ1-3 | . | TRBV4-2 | ASSQEWAGYTGNTIY
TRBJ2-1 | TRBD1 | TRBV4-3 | ASSLGQGPYNEQF
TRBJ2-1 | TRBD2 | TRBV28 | ASTGLAGGREQF
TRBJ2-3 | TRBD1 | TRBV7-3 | ASSRGQDWDTQY
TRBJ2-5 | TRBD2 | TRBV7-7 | ASSLALSGETQY
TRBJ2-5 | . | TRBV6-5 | ASSTVQETQY
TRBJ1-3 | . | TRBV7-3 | ASSPTAGSGNTIY